This entry is about one T cell receptor (beta chain). What it binds is not known. The source of the sample is a study of OX40 agonist ivuxolimab in advanced cancers. Overall study findings and caveats: Antigens targeted by the expanded peripheral T cells were not determined.

V gave up 4 bases and J gave up 2 bases, with 10 bases separating them. Looked up from germline, CDR1 is SGHNT and CDR2 is YYREEE (reference sequence). The CDR3 sequence is 14 residues long. TCRdb's copy holds only in-frame clones and misses some; the assay was immunoSEQ multiplex PCR. Of 76,000 or so clones listed, over 75% are singletons. Sequencing was performed on CD4+ or CD8+ T cells sorted from blood, taken in a trial of the OX40 agonist ivuxolimab. This sequence joins TRBV5-4 and TRBJ2-1, with a possible D match to TRBD2 (5 bases). This TCR was sampled from an adult with an advanced solid tumor such as melanoma, head and neck, liver or kidney cancer. The DNA of the CDR3 is TGTGCCAGCAGCGGGAGTTCGGCCTACAATGAGCAGTTCTTC. This sequence encodes CASSGSSAYNEQFF.